This TCR beta chain was captured in a study of identical twins. TCRdb recomputed calls from the 5' RACE reads with MiXCR, one row per CDR3 protein. The sample comprises just over 450,000 distinct CDR3 sequences, 14% of which are singletons, and 0.4% to 0.55% rests with the top ten. Trimming pared 6 bases from V and 3 bases from J, leaving 9 bases between. Germline CDR1 reads SNHLY; CDR2 reads FYNNEI. This CDR3 spans 12 amino acids. This clonotype was detected a few times. The same data also went into a second study, on yellow fever vaccine responses in identical twins.

The clonotype was recovered from a woman aged 18-29 years in good health. The sequenced material came from CD4+ T cells sorted from blood. The chain joins TRBV2 to TRBJ2-7; weak D call: TRBD2 (5 bases). The CDR3 loop reads CASRTAGYEQYF. CDR3 coding DNA: TGTGCCAGCAGGACCGCGGGCTACGAGCAGTACTTC.